The T cell receptor (beta chain) under discussion was sequenced for a study of glioma-infiltrating T cells. Across the study: WHO grade II oligodendrogliomas or astrocytomas, plus non-recurrent WHO grade IV glioblastomas, were sampled.

Amplification of TCR alpha and beta CDR3 regions from RNA used iRepertoire nested multiplex PCR. TCRdb re-analysed the multiplex PCR reads in MiXCR, keeping a single row per CDR3 protein. The sample consists of about 410,000 distinct CDR3 sequences, more than 35% of them appearing once. V lost 2 bases to trimming and J lost 3 bases; unmatched junction nucleotides: 3. The CDR3 runs to 15 residues. Germline V gene data show CDR1 as MNHEY and CDR2 as SVGEGT. This rearrangement joins TRBV6-2 or TRBV6-3 to TRBJ2-7; TRBD2 matches at 11 bases. Sequencing was carried out using glioma tissue, nonneoplastic brain tissue, or PBMCs (not recorded which). The TCR was taken from a human donor with low-grade glioma or glioblastoma, undergoing nonglioma brain surgery, or in good health (not recorded which). The CDR3 DNA reads TGTGCCAGCAGTTACGGTAGCGGGAGGGTCTACGAGCAGTACTTC. This codes for CASSYGSGRVYEQYF.